This T cell receptor (beta chain) was captured in a study of T-cell reconstitution after alpha-beta-depleted transplantation in children. Study observations and caveats: In patients about two months after transplant, alpha-beta T cells reportedly arose from several hundred expanded graft clones.

This clonotype was picked up many times. What it binds is unknown. CDR1 is MGHDK, CDR2 SYGVNS, per germline. The CDR3 loop spans 13 amino acids. J gave up 2 bases and V 10 bases, and 8 bases lay outside the gene matches. This sample's TCRbeta library carried unique molecular identifier barcodes. In TCRdb, the PCR reads were re-called with MiXCR into one record per CDR3 protein. Of approximately 32,000 distinct CDR3 sequences listed, under 7.5% are singletons. The chain couples TRBV25-1 to TRBJ2-7; 7 bases are a match to TRBD1. The source of this sequence is a child less than two years old who had a stem cell transplant for acute myeloid leukemia, so the T cells may come from the graft donor. The sequencing here drew on peripheral blood, taken 60 days after TCRalphabeta/CD19-depleted stem cell transplant. The DNA of the CDR3 is TGTGCCACCAAAACAGGGGTCACCTACGAGCAGTACTTC. It is translated as CATKTGVTYEQYF.